The 21 T cell receptor beta chains listed next were all sequenced from one sample in a study of blood T cell repertoires in COVID-19. Assay: immunoSEQ multiplex PCR; the TCRdb copy retains only in-frame clones and omits some. Of 70,000 to 80,000 clones listed, around nine tenths were seen once; the top ten hold approximately 5.3%. The sequencing sample was made of peripheral blood. The receptors stem from a human donor in a cohort sampled during active COVID-19.

CDR3: CSVWIGLQADTQYF. CDR3 DNA sequence: TGCAGCGTGTGGATTGGGCTTCAGGCAGATACGCAGTATTTT. This chain joins TRBV29-1 and TRBJ2-3; D uncertain. The CDR3 is 14 amino acids. Germline lookup yields CDR1 SQVTM and CDR2 ANQGSEA. V was shortened by 6 bases and J by 4 bases, with 17 bases between the two germline ends.

The rearrangement links TRBV7-8 to TRBJ2-2, with TRBD2 matching 10 bases. Germline loops: CDR1 SGHVS, CDR2 FQNEAQ. V shed 5 bases, J shed 6 bases, and the junction held 9 bases outside the gene matches. This CDR3 comprises 16 residues. The CDR3 region is CASSRPGTSVAGELFF. The CDR3 DNA reads as TGTGCCAGCAGCCGGCCCGGGACTAGCGTTGCCGGGGAGCTGTTTTTT. Looking up the rest from reference TRBV7-8 and TRBJ2-2 gives the full variable domain: GAGVSQSPRYKVAKRGQDVALRCDPISGHVSLFWYQQALGQGPEFLTYFQNEAQLDKSGLPSDRFFAERPEGSVSTLKIQRTQQEDSAVYLCASSRPGTSVAGELFFGEGSRLTVL.

The rearrangement joins TRBV5-1 to TRBJ1-1, with 9 bases lining up with TRBD1. J lost 3 bases, V lost 0 bases, and 6 bases had no gene match. This CDR3 has 16 residues. Germline V lookup: CDR1 SGHRS, CDR2 YFSETQ. CDR3 sequence reads: CASSLDGTGLDTEAFF. The CDR3, as DNA: TGCGCCAGCAGCTTGGACGGGACAGGGCTAGACACTGAAGCTTTCTTT. The variable domain in full, with the rest retrieved from reference TRBV5-1 and TRBJ1-1, is KAGVTQTPRYLIKTRGQQVTLSCSPISGHRSVSWYQQTPGQGLQFLFEYFSETQRNKGNFPGRFSGRQFSNSRSEMNVSTLELGDSALYLCASSLDGTGLDTEAFFGQGTRLTVV.

As concerns this clone: In the same sample, other DNA sequences code for this CDR3. The chain uses TRBV6-2 or TRBV6-3 and TRBJ2-1; the D gene is possibly TRBD2 (7 bases). Between the trimmed V and J ends, which lost 0 bases and 4 bases, there was a span of 16 bases. The CDR3 runs 17 residues. Per germline, CDR1 MNHEY and CDR2 SVGEGT. The CDR3 nucleotides read TGTGCCAGCAGTTACTCGCCCCCCGGGGGGCTATACAATGAGCAGTTCTTC. This encodes CASSYSPPGGLYNEQFF.

V gene TRBV5-1 combines with J gene TRBJ2-5; 7 bases line up with TRBD1. The CDR3 totals 16 residues. The V gene's germline CDR1 is SGHRS and CDR2 YFSETQ. Losses at the gene ends were 3 bases for V and 5 bases for J; bases not matched to a gene: 13. Here the CDR3 reads CASSSAPFRDSETQYF. CDR3 DNA sequence: TGCGCCAGCAGCTCTGCACCTTTCCGGGACAGTGAGACCCAGTACTTC.

This clone was picked up a small number of times. The gene calls are TRBV5-4 and TRBJ1-2; D uncertain. V was shortened by 4 bases and J by 7 bases, with 23 bases between the two germline ends. The CDR3 runs to 16 residues. Germline values: CDR1 SGHNT, CDR2 YYREEE (reference sequence). CDR3 sequence reads: CASSPGGPVLPGGYTF. The CDR3, as DNA: TGTGCCAGCAGCCCGGGAGGACCAGTTCTCCCCGGTGGCTACACCTTC.

The chain uses TRBV5-5 and TRBJ1-5; TRBD1 is a possible D gene (6 bases). Deletions cut 5 bases from V and 0 bases from J, with 15 bases between. The CDR3 extends over 16 amino acids. Germline loops: CDR1 SGHKS, CDR2 YYEKEE (reference sequence). The CDR3 here is CASSPGTRISNQPQHF. CDR3 nucleotide sequence: TGTGCCAGCAGTCCCGGGACAAGGATTAGCAATCAGCCCCAGCATTTT.

The chain joins TRBV18 to TRBJ1-1; TRBD1 is a possible D gene (6 bases). Trimming shortened V by 2 bases and J by 0 bases, and 16 bases separated the two germline ends. The CDR3 extends over 17 amino acids. The V gene's germline CDR1 is KGHSH and CDR2 LQKENI. CDR3: CASSPRASTGLNTEAFF. The CDR3 DNA reads TGTGCCAGCTCACCAAGGGCTTCCACAGGGTTGAACACTGAAGCTTTCTTT. The full variable domain, in which reference TRBV18 and TRBJ1-1 provide the parts outside the CDR3, is NAGVMQNPRHLVRRRGQEARLRCSPMKGHSHVYWYRQLPEEGLKFMVYLQKENIIDESGMPKERFSAEFPKEGPSILRIQQVVRGDSAAYFCASSPRASTGLNTEAFFGQGTRLTVV.

This sequence joins TRBV4-1 and TRBJ1-3; 9 positions match TRBD1. The CDR3 is made up of 16 amino acids. Losses at the gene ends were 1 base for V and 4 bases for J; bases not matched to a gene: 5. Germline values: CDR1 MGHRA, CDR2 YSYEKL. The CDR3 sequence is CASSQANRGLGNTIYF. The DNA of the CDR3 is TGCGCCAGCAGCCAAGCTAACAGGGGGCTCGGAAACACCATATATTTT.

The chain links TRBV7-2 to TRBJ1-2; D ambiguous. The V gene's germline CDR1 is SGHTA and CDR2 FQGNSA. V was trimmed by 6 bases and J by 7 bases, leaving 21 bases between them. CDR3 length: 15 amino acids. CDR3 residues: CASSSLDGVELGYTF. The DNA for the CDR3 is TGTGCCAGCAGTAGTCTCGACGGAGTAGAACTTGGCTACACCTTC.

The chain links TRBV11-3 to TRBJ2-1; 10 bases are a match to TRBD1. This CDR3 spans 15 amino acids. Looked up from germline, CDR1 is SGHNT and CDR2 is YENEEA. V lost 3 bases and J lost 8; bases outside the gene matches: 7. The CDR3 coding sequence is TGTGCCAGCAGCTTGGGACAGGGGAAGGGCCATGAGCAGTTCTTC. It specifies CASSLGQGKGHEQFF.

CDR3 in DNA: TGTGCCACCAGCAGAGCCAACGGAGGGACGGTAATTACCTACGAGCAGTACTTC. Its translation: CATSRANGGTVITYEQYF. The J gene is TRBJ2-7, the V gene TRBV15; TRBD2 is a possible D gene (6 bases). V gave up 1 base and J gave up 2 bases, with 21 bases separating them. The germline V gene encodes CDR1 LNHNV and CDR2 YYDKDF (reference sequence). CDR3 size: 18 residues.

The V gene is TRBV10-3, the J gene TRBJ2-1; TRBD2 matches 9 bases. Germline V gene data show CDR1 as ENHRY and CDR2 as SYGVKD. V lost 2 bases to trimming and J lost 4 bases; unmatched junction nucleotides: 12. This CDR3 is built from 18 residues. DNA of the CDR3: TGTGCCATCAGTGAGCCTGGATATAGCGGGGGAGGGTACAATGAGCAGTTCTTC. Its protein product is CAISEPGYSGGGYNEQFF.

This chain connects TRBV6-1 to TRBJ2-7; D gene ambiguous. Trimming pared 1 base from V and 3 bases from J, leaving 7 bases between. The CDR3 loop spans 13 amino acids. CDR1 is MNHNS and CDR2 is SASEGT in the germline V gene. CDR3 residues: CASSEGPSYEQYF. The CDR3 DNA sequence: TGTGCCAGCAGTGAAGGGCCCAGCTACGAGCAGTACTTC.

J is TRBJ2-1 and V is TRBV12-5; weak D call: TRBD1 (7 bases). V lost 1 base, J lost 4 bases, and 11 bases lay in between. The CDR3 sequence is 15 residues long. The germline V gene has CDR1 LGHNT and CDR2 FRNRAP. CDR3 sequence (DNA): TGTGCTAGTGGTTTGGGACAGGGACTTTACAATGAGCAGTTCTTC. It codes for CASGLGQGLYNEQFF.

This rearrangement joins TRBV4-2 to TRBJ2-1; the match to TRBD1 covers 8 bases. CDR3 length equals 13 residues. Germline trimming cut 4 bases from V and 7 bases from J; bases unmatched to any gene: 3. Germline CDR1 reads LGHNA; CDR2 reads YNFKEQ. The CDR3 sequence is CASSPDRANEQFF. In nucleotides, the CDR3 is TGTGCCAGCAGCCCGGACAGGGCAAATGAGCAGTTCTTC.

V is TRBV5-6 and J is TRBJ2-5; 11 bases match TRBD1. V shed 6 bases, J shed 5 bases, and the junction held 12 bases outside the gene matches. Germline V gene lookup returns CDR1 SGHDT and CDR2 YYEEEE. This CDR3 is 16 amino acids long. CDR3: CASNSFWTGGEETQYF. As DNA, the CDR3 is TGTGCCAGCAACTCCTTTTGGACAGGGGGCGAGGAGACCCAGTACTTC.

The chain recombines TRBV9 with TRBJ2-7; TRBD1 might be the D (9 bases). Germline CDR1 reads SGDLS; CDR2 reads YYNGEE. The CDR3 loop spans 17 amino acids. The V end was cut by 4 bases, the J end by 1 base, with 21 bases between. The CDR3 here is CASSRATGGGRSYEQYF. The CDR3 DNA reads TGTGCCAGCAGCAGGGCAACAGGGGGCGGGAGGTCCTACGAGCAGTACTTC.

The chain combines TRBV6-5 with TRBJ1-2, with 9 bases lining up with TRBD1. The CDR3 covers 15 residues. Germline V lookup: CDR1 MNHEY, CDR2 SVGAGI. V trimming: 6 bases; J trimming: 6 bases; junction bases outside the gene matches: 11. CDR3 protein: CASRGLDRGRDGYTF. CDR3 sequence (DNA): TGTGCCAGCAGGGGGCTGGACAGGGGTAGAGATGGCTACACCTTC.

V and J are TRBV29-1 and TRBJ1-1; 8 nucleotides agree with TRBD1. Germline V lookup: CDR1 SQVTM, CDR2 ANQGSEA. Germline trimming cut 0 bases from V and 4 bases from J; bases unmatched to any gene: 10. The CDR3 loop spans 16 amino acids. The CDR3 sequence is CSVEDRSGGKSTEAFF. CDR3 nucleotide sequence: TGCAGCGTTGAAGATCGGTCAGGGGGCAAGAGCACTGAAGCTTTCTTT.

This clone appeared a single time. The chain has TRBV7-3 and TRBJ2-3; D gene ambiguous. Germline CDR1 reads SGHTA; CDR2 reads FQGTGA. V lost 4 bases and J 0 bases, leaving 5 bases between the germline ends. The CDR3 covers 13 residues. The CDR3 nucleotides are TGTGCCAGCAGCTCAGCGAGCACAGATACGCAGTATTTT. The encoded protein is CASSSASTDTQYF.